Below, 17 T cell receptor beta chains from the same sample are listed, as sequenced in a study of control samples from healthy donors and cancer patients. Sequencing used immunoSEQ multiplex PCR; TCRdb keeps in-frame clones, though not all of them. Among about 21,000 clones, 80% to 85% were seen once, and the ten largest hold about 23%. Sequencing was done on a sample of PBMCs. The receptors were gathered from a man in his 60s with colorectal cancer.

The rearrangement uses TRBV29-1 and TRBJ1-2, with unresolved D. There are 11 residues in the CDR3. CDR1 SQVTM and CDR2 ANQGSEA come from the germline V gene. V was pared by 5 bases and J by 6 bases, with 10 bases between. Here the CDR3 reads CSVQGQDGYTF. The DNA of the CDR3 is TGCAGCGTTCAAGGGCAGGATGGCTACACCTTC.

This clone was found a few times. The chain joins TRBV5-1 to TRBJ2-3; TRBD2 is a possible D gene (6 bases). Germline CDR1 SGHRS, CDR2 YFSETQ. Trimming removed 4 bases at V and 6 bases at J, with 15 bases between. This CDR3 spans 14 amino acids. In DNA, the CDR3 is TGCGCCAGCAGCCCCCTAGCGAGCTCGGATACGCAGTATTTT. It is translated as CASSPLASSDTQYF.

This clone was found once. The V gene is TRBV7-9, the J gene TRBJ2-3, with 9 bases aligning to TRBD1. The CDR3 length is 15 residues. The J segment lost 7 bases and the V segment lost 4 bases, leaving 9 bases of the junction unmatched. The germline V gene encodes CDR1 SEHNR and CDR2 FQNEAQ (reference sequence). The CDR3 DNA is TGTGCCAGCAGCTCCCGGGACAGGGCCCCCAATACGCAGTATTTT. It codes for CASSSRDRAPNTQYF. Complete variable domain (other parts from reference TRBV7-9 and TRBJ2-3): DTGVSQNPRHKITKRGQNVTFRCDPISEHNRLYWYRQTLGQGPEFLTYFQNEAQLEKSRLLSDRFSAERPKGSFSTLEIQRTEQGDSAMYLCASSSRDRAPNTQYFGPGTRLTVL.

This chain joins TRBV2 and TRBJ1-2, with a tentative D call TRBD1 (5 bases). The germline gives CDR1 SNHLY, CDR2 FYNNEI. The ends were cut back, 4 bases at V and 12 bases at J, with 15 bases in the middle. The CDR3 has 12 amino acids. CDR3 DNA sequence: TGTGCCAGCAGTGTATCCCGACAGATCCACACCTTC. This translates into CASSVSRQIHTF. The variable domain in full, with the rest retrieved from reference TRBV2 and TRBJ1-2, is EPEVTQTPSHQVTQMGQEVILRCVPISNHLYFYWYRQILGQKVEFLVSFYNNEISEKSEIFDDQFSVERPDGSNFTLKIRSTKLEDSAMYFCASSVSRQIHTFGSGTRLTVV.

This chain's CDR3 is CASSLGTGNYGYTF. The CDR3 DNA reads as TGTGCCAGCAGCTTAGGGACAGGGAACTATGGCTACACCTTC. This chain links TRBV7-2 with TRBJ1-2; 8 nucleotides match TRBD1. Trimming cost V 1 base and J 2 bases; bases outside gene matches: 0. CDR3 size: 14 residues. Germline V gene lookup returns CDR1 SGHTA and CDR2 FQGNSA.

The chain links TRBV10-1 to TRBJ1-1; 8 positions agree with TRBD1. CDR1 and CDR2 from the germline V gene are WNHNN and SYGVQD (reference sequence). Trimming at V came to 0 bases and at J to 11 bases, leaving 8 bases not matched to a gene. The CDR3 extends over 14 amino acids. CDR3 residues: CASSESRGQGKAFF. The CDR3 DNA follows: TGCGCCAGCAGTGAGTCAAGAGGACAGGGAAAGGCTTTCTTT.

This clone was seen more than once but under ten times. The rearrangement uses TRBV19 and TRBJ1-2, with 8 bases aligning to TRBD1. Germline V gene data show CDR1 as LNHDA and CDR2 as SQIVND (reference sequence). The CDR3 extends over 15 amino acids. J was trimmed by 7 bases and V by 8 bases; bases with no gene match: 15. Written as DNA, the CDR3 is TGTGCCAGTGAAAGATCAGGGGGCGCGATAGGTGGCTACACCTTC. Translation: CASERSGGAIGGYTF.

The chain couples TRBV4-2 to TRBJ2-1; 9 nucleotides agree with TRBD2. V gave up 1 base and J gave up 2 bases; unmatched junction bases: 0. CDR1 LGHNA and CDR2 YNFKEQ come from the germline V gene. The CDR3 covers 15 residues. This CDR3 is CASSQGTSAYNEQFF. In DNA form, the CDR3 reads TGTGCCAGCAGCCAAGGGACTAGCGCCTACAATGAGCAGTTCTTC.

The J gene is TRBJ1-2, the V gene TRBV6-2 or TRBV6-3, with D unclear. Trimming took 0 bases from V and 7 from J, leaving 12 bases between them. Germline V lookup: CDR1 MNHEY, CDR2 SVGEGT. The CDR3 covers 14 residues. This CDR3 reads CASSYSKVSVGYTF. CDR3 DNA sequence: TGTGCCAGCAGTTACTCGAAGGTGTCGGTTGGCTACACCTTC.

The chain couples TRBV15 to TRBJ1-2, with 7 bases fitting TRBD1. This CDR3 is built from 17 residues. Germline trimming cut 5 bases from V and 2 bases from J; bases unmatched to any gene: 14. Germline-derived CDR1 and CDR2 are LNHNV and YYDKDF (reference sequence). The CDR3 DNA sequence: TGTGCCACCAGCCCCGCCCAGACCGCGACAGGGAACTATGGCTACACCTTC. It yields the protein CATSPAQTATGNYGYTF. The whole variable domain, remainder taken from reference TRBV15 and TRBJ1-2, is DAMVIQNPRYQVTQFGKPVTLSCSQTLNHNVMYWYQQKSSQAPKLLFHYYDKDFNNEADTPDNFQSRRPNTSFCFLDIRSPGLGDTAMYLCATSPAQTATGNYGYTFGSGTRLTVV.

The gene calls are TRBV6-6 and TRBJ1-1; D is uncertain. This CDR3 has 10 amino acids. Germline V gene lookup returns CDR1 MNHNY and CDR2 SVGAGI (reference sequence). Trimming pared 6 bases from V and 4 bases from J, leaving 3 bases between. CDR3 DNA: TGTGCCAGCAGGTTCACTGAAGCTTTCTTT. This sequence encodes CASRFTEAFF.

V usage is TRBV3-1 (or the pseudogene TRBV3-2) and J usage is TRBJ1-6, with a weak D call TRBD1 (5 bases). Between the trimmed V and J ends, which lost 0 bases and 9 bases, there was a span of 12 bases. Germline-derived CDR1 and CDR2 are LGHDT and YNNKEL (reference sequence). CDR3 length equals 15 residues. For the CDR3, the DNA is TGTGCCAGCAGCCAAGAGGAGACAGTTGGTTCACCCCTCCACTTT. This translates into CASSQEETVGSPLHF.

This clone was counted between two and nine times. This chain connects TRBV9 to TRBJ1-3; no definite D call. The CDR3 spans 14 residues. Germline assignment: CDR1 SGDLS and CDR2 YYNGEE. V was shortened by 0 bases and J by 0 bases, with 4 bases between the two germline ends. The CDR3 DNA reads as TGTGCCAGCAGCGTAGACAGCTCTGGAAACACCATATATTTT. Protein product: CASSVDSSGNTIYF.

The J gene is TRBJ1-1, the V gene TRBV2, with no clear D. Deletions cut 6 bases from V and 4 bases from J, with 6 bases between. This CDR3 has 11 residues. Germline CDR1 reads SNHLY; CDR2 reads FYNNEI. Here the CDR3 reads CASSKFTEAFF. For the CDR3, the DNA is TGTGCCAGCAGCAAATTCACTGAAGCTTTCTTT.

The rearrangement uses TRBV19 and TRBJ2-3; TRBD2 might be the D (7 bases). CDR1 and CDR2 from the germline V gene are LNHDA and SQIVND (reference sequence). V was clipped by 7 bases and J by 2 bases, with 16 bases between them. The CDR3 is 15 amino acids. The CDR3, as DNA: TGTGCCAGTACCCAGGGGAGCGGGGACACAGATACGCAGTATTTT. It is translated as CASTQGSGDTDTQYF.

The chain joins TRBV12-3 or TRBV12-4 to TRBJ1-4; D gene ambiguous. Trimming pared 3 bases from V and 7 bases from J, leaving 9 bases between. The CDR3 sequence is 13 residues long. The CDR3 sequence: CASSLIGGEKLFF. In nucleotides, the CDR3 is TGTGCCAGCAGTTTGATAGGAGGTGAAAAACTGTTTTTT.

The rearrangement links TRBV11-2 to TRBJ1-5, with TRBD1 identical over 7 bases. The CDR3 totals 15 residues. V shed 0 bases, J shed 4 bases, and the junction held 3 bases outside the gene matches. Germline values: CDR1 SGHAT, CDR2 FQNNGV. The DNA for the CDR3 is TGTGCCAGCAGCTTAGAGGGCAGGGGGAATCAGCCCCAGCATTTT. The encoded protein is CASSLEGRGNQPQHF.